A single sample gave rise to the 19 T cell receptor beta chains below, sequenced in a study of shared clonotypes between healthy human individuals. Clones were sequenced by immunoSEQ multiplex PCR, and TCRdb holds only the in-frame ones, with some missing. This table has about 2.3 million clones, about 90% appearing once. What was sequenced was naive CD4+ T cells from PBMCs. Subset meaning: CD45RA+ positively selected. These receptors originate from a young man in good health. Some clones in this sample may be carry-over from other donors' samples.

The chain couples TRBV19 to TRBJ1-2; tentatively, D is TRBD1 (5 bases). CDR1 and CDR2 from the germline V gene are LNHDA and SQIVND (reference sequence). The CDR3 runs 14 residues. Trimming removed 0 bases from V and 7 bases from J, with 12 bases in between. The CDR3 region has the DNA TGTGCCAGTAGTATAGATTTGACAGTTGCTGGCTACACCTTC. This translates into CASSIDLTVAGYTF.

CDR3 protein: CASSTDRTSSYEQYF. In DNA, the CDR3 is TGTGCCAGCAGTACCGATCGGACCAGCTCCTACGAGCAGTACTTC. The chain is built from TRBV27 and TRBJ2-7; D gene uncertain. Germline CDR1 MNHEY, CDR2 SMNVEV (reference sequence). The CDR3 covers 15 residues. V was shortened by 5 bases and J by 0 bases, with 14 bases between the two germline ends.

Concerning this clone: Other DNA sequences in the sample encode the same CDR3. The chain is built from TRBV9 and TRBJ2-1; TRBD2 agrees at 11 bases. The J segment lost 2 bases and the V segment lost 4 bases, leaving 2 bases of the junction unmatched. The CDR3 is 15 amino acids. CDR1 SGDLS and CDR2 YYNGEE come from the germline V gene. The CDR3 here is CASSLAGGPYNEQFF. The CDR3 bases are TGTGCCAGCAGCTTAGCGGGAGGGCCCTACAATGAGCAGTTCTTC.

The chain carries TRBV5-4 and TRBJ2-5; 8 bases match TRBD2. This CDR3 is built from 15 residues. Trimming removed 2 bases from V and 9 bases from J; junction bases left unmatched: 12. Germline CDR1 and CDR2: SGHNT and YYREEE (reference sequence). The CDR3 coding sequence is TGTGCCAGCAGCTTTGGCGCGGGGGGTCAAGGCGCCCAGTACTTC. It codes for CASSFGAGGQGAQYF.

This clone was seen a single time. This chain uses TRBV29-1 with TRBJ2-1; D gene ambiguous. Trimming cost V 8 bases and J 0 bases, with 11 bases left between them. The CDR3 has 13 residues. Germline V lookup: CDR1 SQVTM, CDR2 ANQGSEA. CDR3 sequence: CSILSSSYNEQFF. The CDR3 bases are TGCAGCATCCTCTCCAGCTCCTACAATGAGCAGTTCTTC.

This clone showed up just a few times. The chain employs TRBV19 and TRBJ1-1; the D gene is possibly TRBD1 (5 bases). The CDR3 covers 17 residues. The germline CDR1 and CDR2 sequences are LNHDA and SQIVND (reference sequence). V lost 3 bases and J lost 4, with 21 bases in between. The CDR3 is CASSIRRQSPTGTEAFF. The CDR3 nucleotides are TGTGCCAGTAGTATCCGGAGACAGTCCCCGACGGGCACTGAAGCTTTCTTT.

The chain combines TRBV4-1 with TRBJ2-7; 7 bases fit TRBD1. Unmatched junction bases numbered 9, after V lost 5 bases and J lost 2 bases. The CDR3 sequence is 15 residues long. From germline, CDR1 is MGHRA and CDR2 YSYEKL. CDR3 loop: CASSYGTAMTYEQYF. The DNA for the CDR3 is TGCGCCAGCAGCTACGGGACAGCCATGACCTACGAGCAGTACTTC.

The chain employs TRBV28 and TRBJ2-3, with 8 bases fitting TRBD1. The CDR3 totals 15 residues. Trimming cost V 8 bases and J 4 bases; bases outside gene matches: 11. The germline gives CDR1 MDHEN, CDR2 SYDVKM. The CDR3: CASGRDRRVADTQYF. In DNA, the CDR3 is TGTGCCAGCGGACGGGACAGGCGGGTCGCAGATACGCAGTATTTT.

The chain links TRBV10-3 to TRBJ1-5; D perhaps matches TRBD1 (5 bases). The germline V gene encodes CDR1 ENHRY and CDR2 SYGVKD. The V end lost 3 bases, the J end lost 0 bases, and 12 bases lay between the germline ends. This CDR3 spans 16 amino acids. The CDR3 protein is CAISDPTEYSNQPQHF. The DNA of the CDR3 is TGTGCCATCAGTGACCCGACAGAATATAGCAATCAGCCCCAGCATTTT.

The chain combines TRBV6-6 with TRBJ1-2; D is possibly TRBD1 (5 bases). V lost 6 bases and J lost 8, with 19 bases in between. The CDR3 consists of 14 residues. The germline V gene encodes CDR1 MNHNY and CDR2 SVGAGI (reference sequence). The CDR3 sequence is CASSPLGPGVGYTF. Here the CDR3 DNA reads TGTGCCAGCAGCCCTCTGGGGCCCGGAGTCGGCTACACCTTC.

The rearrangement joins TRBV15 to TRBJ2-2, with TRBD2 matching 7 bases. This CDR3 has 14 amino acids. The germline V gene has CDR1 LNHNV and CDR2 YYDKDF (reference sequence). V dropped 5 bases and J dropped 6; count of bases not matched to a gene: 6. The CDR3 loop is CATSRGLDAGELFF. The CDR3 bases are TGTGCCACCAGCCGCGGACTAGACGCCGGGGAGCTGTTTTTT.

This sequence joins TRBV7-3 and TRBJ2-1, with 11 positions matching TRBD2. Germline V lookup: CDR1 SGHTA, CDR2 FQGTGA. With V trimmed by 2 bases and J by 6 bases, 6 bases remained unmatched. The CDR3 consists of 16 residues. DNA of the CDR3: TGTGCCAGCAGCTTACGAGGTAGCGGGAGGGTCAATGAGCAGTTCTTC. This sequence encodes CASSLRGSGRVNEQFF.

The chain employs TRBV5-1 and TRBJ2-1; D is possibly TRBD1 or TRBD2 (5 bases each). The germline V gene encodes CDR1 SGHRS and CDR2 YFSETQ. Trimming shortened V by 6 bases and J by 1 base, and 17 bases separated the two germline ends. This CDR3 contains 16 residues. The DNA for the CDR3 is TGCGCCAGCACCGGGACGCCCGGCGGGTCCTACAATGAGCAGTTCTTC. Translated: CASTGTPGGSYNEQFF.

The J gene is TRBJ2-1, the V gene TRBV9; D gene unclear. V was shortened by 1 base and J by 2 bases, with 10 bases between the two germline ends. The CDR3 contains 15 residues. Germline loops: CDR1 SGDLS, CDR2 YYNGEE. The CDR3: CASSVTAPPYNEQFF. As DNA, the CDR3 is TGTGCCAGCAGCGTAACCGCCCCCCCCTACAATGAGCAGTTCTTC. Full variable domain (outside the CDR3, taken from reference TRBV9 and TRBJ2-1): DSGVTQTPKHLITATGQRVTLRCSPRSGDLSVYWYQQSLDQGLQFLIQYYNGEERAKGNILERFSAQQFPDLHSELNLSSLELGDSALYFCASSVTAPPYNEQFFGPGTRLTVL.

The sample holds one count of this clone. The chain links TRBV28 to TRBJ2-1; D may be TRBD1 or TRBD2 (7 bases each). The CDR3 extends over 15 amino acids. Germline V gene data show CDR1 as MDHEN and CDR2 as SYDVKM. With 2 bases removed from V and 10 bases from J, the gap between germline ends came to 18 bases. This CDR3 is CASSLTPRRGGEQFF. The CDR3 bases are TGTGCCAGCAGTTTAACCCCCCGCAGGGGGGGAGAGCAGTTCTTC.

The V call is TRBV11-2, the J call TRBJ2-5, with D possibly TRBD2 on 6 matching bases. Germline assignment: CDR1 SGHAT and CDR2 FQNNGV. This CDR3 has 15 amino acids. Trimming pared 8 bases from V and 5 bases from J, leaving 21 bases between. In DNA, the CDR3 is TGTGCCAGCGACCATACGGCGGGACGGCGGGAGACCCAGTACTTC. It encodes CASDHTAGRRETQYF.

The rearrangement joins TRBV19 to TRBJ1-4; 9 bases are shared with TRBD1. This CDR3 region has 15 residues. Per the germline V gene, CDR1 is LNHDA and CDR2 is SQIVND (reference sequence). The V and J ends lost 5 bases and 3 bases, in that order; junction bases with no gene match: 4. CDR3 protein: CASSRGTGPNEKLFF. The CDR3 coding sequence is TGTGCCAGTAGTCGGGGGACAGGGCCTAATGAAAAACTGTTTTTT.

V and J are TRBV2 and TRBJ1-4; D not resolved. Per the germline V gene, CDR1 is SNHLY and CDR2 is FYNNEI. Trimming pared 4 bases from V and 8 bases from J, leaving 8 bases between. The length of the CDR3 is 12 residues. The CDR3 spells CASSVLEEKLFF. For the CDR3, the DNA is TGTGCCAGCAGTGTACTGGAGGAAAAACTGTTTTTT.

V is TRBV7-2 and J is TRBJ2-7; the D gene is possibly TRBD2 (5 bases). CDR3 length equals 14 residues. V gave up 5 bases and J gave up 4 bases, with 15 bases separating them. Germline V gives CDR1 SGHTA, CDR2 FQGNSA. Here the CDR3 reads CASSLRSRDYEQYF. DNA for the CDR3: TGTGCCAGCAGCCTCCGGTCCCGGGATTACGAGCAGTACTTC. The full variable domain, its missing parts supplied by reference TRBV7-2 and TRBJ2-7, is GAGVSQSPSNKVTEKGKDVELRCDPISGHTALYWYRQSLGQGLEFLIYFQGNSAPDKSGLPSDRFSAERTGGSVSTLTIQRTQQEDSAVYLCASSLRSRDYEQYFGPGTRLTVT.